The following is a T cell receptor beta chain sequence with its context. Antigen: not known. Primers included in the PCR were 60 Vbeta and 13 Jbeta primers. Profiled with immunoSEQ multiplex PCR; TCRdb holds only in-frame clones, not every one. The sample includes around 110,000 clones, 9% to 10% seen only once; the top ten take about 3%. The data were taken from a study of cytomegalovirus exposure and HLA in healthy donors. From germline, CDR1 is SGDLS and CDR2 YYNGEE. V dropped 3 bases and J dropped 3 bases, with 17 bases sitting between them. This CDR3 has 16 amino acids. Regarding the study as a whole: It was in a later analysis that TCR association rates were seen to vary by HLA locus, highest for DRB1 and lowest for HLA-C. Among the CMV-associated chains, three were confirmed in vitro as specific for CMV antigens.

V is TRBV9 and J is TRBJ2-3; D is perhaps TRBD2 (5 bases). The sequence was collected from a man aged 25 to 40 in good health and CMV-seronegative. Sequencing was done on a sample of PBMCs. The CDR3 region has the DNA TGTGCCAGCAGCGGACCCCCCACCGGAGGTACAGATACGCAGTATTTT. The encoded protein is CASSGPPTGGTDTQYF.